The 23 T cell receptor beta chains given below trace back to one sample, sequenced in a study of blood T cell repertoires in COVID-19. Some clones are missing from TCRdb's copy, which holds only in-frame ones; the method was immunoSEQ multiplex PCR. The table shows around 55,000 clones, with over 80% occurring only once. The sample was peripheral blood. Source of these receptors: a man aged 55-75 years with acute or convalescent COVID-19.

The CDR3 DNA is TGTGCCAGCAGTGAGCAGGGTCGGAGCTATGGCTACACCTTC. Residues: CASSEQGRSYGYTF. The chain couples TRBV6-1 to TRBJ1-2, with D maybe TRBD1 (5 bases). CDR1 is MNHNS, CDR2 SASEGT, per germline. The V end lost 3 bases, the J end lost 4 bases, and 12 bases lay between the germline ends. This CDR3 spans 14 amino acids.

This clone was seen just once. The rearrangement uses TRBV6-5 and TRBJ1-2; TRBD1 is a possible D gene (5 bases). Deletions cut 2 bases from V and 5 bases from J, with 12 bases between. This CDR3 has 14 amino acids. The V gene's germline CDR1 is MNHEY and CDR2 SVGAGI. The CDR3 loop reads CASSYGPGNYGYTF. The DNA for the CDR3 is TGTGCCAGCAGTTACGGTCCAGGGAATTATGGCTACACCTTC.

The V and J genes are TRBV18 and TRBJ2-7; TRBD1 matches at 7 bases. The CDR3 is made up of 14 amino acids. The junction had 5 bases not matched to a gene; V was cut back by 2 bases and J by 4 bases. CDR1 is KGHSH, CDR2 LQKENI, per germline. CDR3 DNA sequence: TGTGCCAGCTCACCAGGGACAGACCGATACGAGCAGTACTTC. The encoded protein is CASSPGTDRYEQYF.

The rearrangement links TRBV4-1 to TRBJ1-4; no clear D gene. From germline, CDR1 is MGHRA and CDR2 YSYEKL. The V end lost 1 base, the J end lost 8 bases, and 14 bases lay between the germline ends. This CDR3 region has 15 residues. CDR3: CASSQVPGEKEKLFF. In DNA, the CDR3 is TGCGCCAGCAGCCAAGTCCCCGGGGAAAAAGAAAAACTGTTTTTT.

The V and J genes are TRBV4-1 and TRBJ2-7; TRBD1 agrees at 7 bases. V trimming: 3 bases; J trimming: 4 bases; junction bases outside the gene matches: 6. The CDR3 runs to 14 residues. CDR1 is MGHRA and CDR2 is YSYEKL in the germline V gene. DNA of the CDR3: TGCGCCAGCAGCCATGGAAGGGGGCAGTACGAGCAGTACTTC. It translates to CASSHGRGQYEQYF.

The rearrangement links TRBV4-3 to TRBJ2-7, with D possibly matching TRBD1 (6 bases). In germline, CDR1 is LGHNA, CDR2 YSLEER. V was cut by 4 bases and J by 6 bases, with 13 bases left in between. CDR3 length equals 13 residues. The CDR3 loop is CASSPSRGGEQYF. CDR3 sequence (DNA): TGCGCCAGCAGCCCGAGCAGGGGTGGCGAGCAGTACTTC.

This clone has only a few counts. The chain carries TRBV18 and TRBJ2-6; D possibly corresponds to TRBD1 (6 bases). Germline assignment: CDR1 KGHSH and CDR2 LQKENI. Trimming cost V 5 bases and J 4 bases, with 12 bases left between them. This CDR3 spans 15 amino acids. DNA of the CDR3: TGTGCCAGCTCATACACAGGGACCGGGGCCAACGTCCTGACTTTC. It codes for CASSYTGTGANVLTF.

The CDR3 sequence is CASSSSGGGEKLFF. Written as DNA, the CDR3 is TGTGCCAGTAGTTCTTCAGGGGGTGGTGAAAAACTGTTTTTT. The chain has TRBV19 and TRBJ1-4; 7 bases agree with TRBD1. The germline gives CDR1 LNHDA, CDR2 SQIVND (reference sequence). This CDR3 is built from 14 residues. J lost 7 bases, V lost 5 bases, and 7 bases had no gene match. The full variable domain, rest sourced from reference TRBV19 and TRBJ1-4, is DGGITQSPKYLFRKEGQNVTLSCEQNLNHDAMYWYRQDPGQGLRLIYYSQIVNDFQKGDIAEGYSVSREKKESFPLTVTSAQKNPTAFYLCASSSSGGGEKLFFGSGTQLSVL.

The chain employs TRBV3-1 (or the pseudogene TRBV3-2) and TRBJ2-2, with 11 bases lining up with TRBD2. The CDR3 contains 16 residues. The trim removed 4 bases at V and 2 bases at J, leaving 3 bases unmatched. Germline CDR1 reads LGHDT; CDR2 reads YNNKEL (reference sequence). The CDR3 sequence is CASSRGLAVNTGELFF. CDR3 DNA: TGTGCCAGCAGCCGGGGACTAGCGGTTAACACCGGGGAGCTGTTTTTT.

CDR3 bases: TGTGCCAGCAGCCCCTCGCGGTCTGGTGAAAAACTGTTTTTT. This translates into CASSPSRSGEKLFF. J is TRBJ1-4 and V is TRBV7-9, with no clear D. The germline V gene has CDR1 SEHNR and CDR2 FQNEAQ (reference sequence). The CDR3 covers 14 residues. V lost 5 bases to trimming and J lost 7 bases, with 14 bases between them.

The chain has TRBV6-5 and TRBJ1-1, with a tentative D call TRBD1 (5 bases). With 8 bases removed from V and 0 bases from J, the gap between germline ends came to 16 bases. The CDR3 extends over 15 amino acids. The germline gives CDR1 MNHEY, CDR2 SVGAGI. The chain's CDR3 is CASHDSGHMNTEAFF. Written as DNA, the CDR3 is TGTGCCAGCCACGACAGTGGCCATATGAACACTGAAGCTTTCTTT.

The chain recombines TRBV5-1 with TRBJ1-2, with no clear D. This CDR3 is 16 amino acids long. Trimming cost V 1 base and J 7 bases, with 20 bases left between them. Germline CDR1 reads SGHRS; CDR2 reads YFSETQ. The CDR3 DNA is TGCGCCAGCAGCTTGACGGGTGGCGGCAACTATCGTGGCTACACCTTC. As protein: CASSLTGGGNYRGYTF.

The rearrangement joins TRBV3-1 (or the pseudogene TRBV3-2) to TRBJ1-1, with TRBD1 matching 8 bases. J lost 6 bases, V lost 4 bases, and 1 base had no gene match. This CDR3 has 12 amino acids. The germline V gene has CDR1 LGHDT and CDR2 YNNKEL (reference sequence). CDR3 sequence: CASSPQGAEAFF. The CDR3 DNA is TGTGCCAGCAGCCCACAGGGGGCTGAAGCTTTCTTT.

The J gene is TRBJ2-1, the V gene TRBV9, with 10 positions matching TRBD2. Germline CDR1 reads SGDLS; CDR2 reads YYNGEE. This CDR3 contains 14 residues. Unmatched junction bases numbered 2, after V lost 4 bases and J lost 4 bases. CDR3 in amino acids: CASSRTSGYNEQFF. The CDR3 DNA sequence: TGTGCCAGCAGCCGGACTAGCGGTTACAATGAGCAGTTCTTC.

The chain recombines TRBV7-9 with TRBJ1-1, with 9 bases aligning to TRBD1. CDR3 length: 14 residues. Trimming cost V 5 bases and J 7 bases; bases outside gene matches: 8. Germline CDR1 and CDR2: SEHNR and FQNEAQ (reference sequence). The CDR3 DNA reads as TGTGCCAGCAGCCCGACAGGGGGTAAGGATGAAGCTTTCTTT. Encoded protein: CASSPTGGKDEAFF. Full variable domain (missing parts from reference TRBV7-9 and TRBJ1-1): DTGVSQNPRHKITKRGQNVTFRCDPISEHNRLYWYRQTLGQGPEFLTYFQNEAQLEKSRLLSDRFSAERPKGSFSTLEIQRTEQGDSAMYLCASSPTGGKDEAFFGQGTRLTVV.

The CDR3 is CASRLGQGVNIQYF. The CDR3 DNA follows: TGTGCCAGCAGGCTTGGACAGGGTGTGAACATTCAGTACTTC. This rearrangement joins TRBV13 to TRBJ2-4, with TRBD1 matching over 8 bases. There are 14 residues in the CDR3. Per the germline V gene, CDR1 is PRHDT and CDR2 is FYEKMQ (reference sequence). V trimming: 6 bases; J trimming: 7 bases; junction bases outside the gene matches: 8.

The V and J genes are TRBV12-5 and TRBJ2-1; tentatively, D is TRBD2 (6 bases). This CDR3 comprises 17 residues. Germline lookup yields CDR1 LGHNT and CDR2 FRNRAP. Trimming stripped 0 bases from V and 4 bases from J, with 16 bases between. The CDR3 bases are TGTGCTAGTGGTTTGGTACTTCTAGACGGGGGTTACAATGAGCAGTTCTTC. Protein: CASGLVLLDGGYNEQFF.

The genes are TRBV11-1 and TRBJ1-2; D gene unclear. Deletions cut 1 base from V and 12 bases from J, with 12 bases between. This CDR3 spans 12 amino acids. Germline CDR1 is SGHAT and CDR2 is FQDESV (reference sequence). The CDR3 nucleotides are TGTGCCAGCAGCTTAGGCTCCGGGAAGGACACCTTC. Amino acid sequence: CASSLGSGKDTF.

The rearrangement joins TRBV6-5 to TRBJ1-2; D is undetermined. V lost 0 bases and J 2 bases, leaving 10 bases between the germline ends. CDR1 and CDR2 from the germline V gene are MNHEY and SVGAGI. This CDR3 contains 15 residues. The CDR3 DNA reads TGTGCCAGCAGTTACTCGATCCCCGAGAACTATGGCTACACCTTC. It specifies CASSYSIPENYGYTF.

The genes are TRBV15 and TRBJ2-5; tentatively, D is TRBD1 (6 bases). The CDR3 has 14 amino acids. V was pared by 1 base and J by 1 base, with 7 bases between. Germline V gene sequence: CDR1 LNHNV, CDR2 YYDKDF (reference sequence). CDR3 DNA: TGTGCCACCAGCAGAGGACAGGTCCAAGAGACCCAGTACTTC. Translating it yields CATSRGQVQETQYF. Complete variable domain (other parts from reference TRBV15 and TRBJ2-5): DAMVIQNPRYQVTQFGKPVTLSCSQTLNHNVMYWYQQKSSQAPKLLFHYYDKDFNNEADTPDNFQSRRPNTSFCFLDIRSPGLGDTAMYLCATSRGQVQETQYFGPGTRLLVL.

The chain links TRBV4-3 to TRBJ2-5; 7 bases agree with TRBD1. The CDR3 consists of 14 residues. Losses at the gene ends were 4 bases for V and 1 base for J; bases not matched to a gene: 3. CDR1 LGHNA and CDR2 YSLEER come from the germline V gene. In DNA form, the CDR3 reads TGCGCCAGCAGCCGCAGACAGGGCCAAGAGACCCAGTACTTC. This sequence encodes CASSRRQGQETQYF.

The J gene is TRBJ2-5, the V gene TRBV7-3, with TRBD1 identical over 7 bases. Germline V gives CDR1 SGHTA, CDR2 FQGTGA. The V gene end was trimmed by 5 bases and the J gene end by 5 bases; junction bases not matched to a gene: 8. CDR3 length: 14 residues. The CDR3 nucleotides read TGTGCCAGCAGCGTGACAGGGAGCTCGGAGACCCAGTACTTC. It yields the protein CASSVTGSSETQYF.

The chain couples TRBV5-1 to TRBJ2-1; 13 bases agree with TRBD2. Germline CDR1 and CDR2: SGHRS and YFSETQ. Trimming cost V 0 bases and J 6 bases; bases outside gene matches: 9. The CDR3 runs to 18 residues. CDR3 loop: CASSLGTSGSIIGNEQFF. The CDR3 coding sequence is TGCGCCAGCAGCTTGGGGACTAGCGGGAGTATAATTGGCAATGAGCAGTTCTTC.